These 14 T cell receptor beta chains were all obtained from the same sample, sequenced in a study of blood T cell repertoires in COVID-19. TCRdb keeps only in-frame clones here, not all; method: immunoSEQ multiplex PCR. Counted here are 250,000 to 300,000 clones, more than 70% occurring once; the ten biggest clones make up around 11%. Sequences were obtained from peripheral blood. The receptor set was obtained from a woman in her twenties or thirties with COVID-19, enrolled during active disease.

The gene calls are TRBV3-1 (or the pseudogene TRBV3-2) and TRBJ1-2; 7 bases are a match to TRBD1. The CDR3 is 13 residues long. With 1 base clipped from V and 8 bases from J, the junction kept 4 bases outside the gene matches. Germline CDR1 LGHDT, CDR2 YNNKEL (reference sequence). Here the CDR3 reads CASSQGETGGYTF. The CDR3 coding sequence is TGTGCCAGCAGCCAAGGCGAGACAGGGGGCTACACCTTC.

As regards this clone: The same CDR3 arises from other DNA sequences in this sample as well. V is TRBV7-3 and J is TRBJ2-5, with TRBD2 identical over 7 bases. V dropped 4 bases and J dropped 5; count of bases not matched to a gene: 4. This CDR3 is built from 13 residues. From germline, CDR1 is SGHTA and CDR2 FQGTGA. The CDR3 DNA reads TGTGCCAGCAGCTCGCAGGGAGGGGAGACCCAGTACTTC. Amino acids: CASSSQGGETQYF.

In its sample, this clone was seen once. This chain connects TRBV5-4 to TRBJ2-7; the match to TRBD2 covers 7 bases. Germline values: CDR1 SGHNT, CDR2 YYREEE (reference sequence). J gave up 2 bases and V 0 bases, and 2 bases lay outside the gene matches. The CDR3 is 14 amino acids. CDR3 in DNA: TGTGCCAGCAGCTTGGTTGCGGGAGCCTACGAGCAGTACTTC. Translated, it gives CASSLVAGAYEQYF.

This clone showed up just once. The rearrangement joins TRBV30 to TRBJ1-5; D perhaps matches TRBD1 (5 bases). From germline, CDR1 is GTSNPN and CDR2 SVGIG (reference sequence). The CDR3 spans 15 residues. Trimming removed 0 bases at V and 3 bases at J, with 12 bases between. CDR3 sequence: CAWSVPGLFNQPQHF. CDR3 sequence (DNA): TGTGCCTGGAGTGTACCAGGGCTCTTCAATCAGCCCCAGCATTTT.

The gene calls are TRBV28 and TRBJ1-5; no definite D call. Germline V gene sequence: CDR1 MDHEN, CDR2 SYDVKM. V was clipped by 7 bases and J by 6 bases, with 10 bases between them. CDR3 length: 12 amino acids. As DNA, the CDR3 is TGTGCCAGCACCCCAGGCGTTCAGCCCCAGCATTTT. This translates into CASTPGVQPQHF.

The V call is TRBV28, the J call TRBJ2-1, with D possibly TRBD1 on 6 matching bases. Germline CDR1 and CDR2: MDHEN and SYDVKM. The CDR3 runs to 14 residues. The V and J ends lost 1 base and 8 bases respectively, with 12 bases between them. This CDR3 is CASSLFRRGDEQFF. The CDR3 nucleotides are TGTGCCAGCAGTTTATTTCGCAGGGGAGATGAGCAGTTCTTC.

The V call is TRBV9, the J call TRBJ2-5; TRBD2 is a possible D gene (6 bases). Trimming pared 0 bases from V and 5 bases from J, leaving 11 bases between. This CDR3 is built from 14 residues. CDR1 and CDR2 from the germline V gene are SGDLS and YYNGEE. CDR3 sequence (DNA): TGTGCCAGCAGCGTAGTGGCGGGGAGCGAGACCCAGTACTTC. As protein: CASSVVAGSETQYF.

The V gene is TRBV24-1, the J gene TRBJ1-2; 8 bases fit TRBD1. Germline V gene data show CDR1 as KGHDR and CDR2 as SFDVKD. The J segment lost 4 bases and the V segment lost 3 bases, leaving 6 bases of the junction unmatched. The CDR3 has 15 amino acids. CDR3 DNA sequence: TGTGCCACCAGTGATCCTCGGACAGGGAGCTATGGCTACACCTTC. This gives the protein CATSDPRTGSYGYTF.

This chain uses TRBV28 with TRBJ1-5; 7 nucleotides match TRBD1. Germline V lookup: CDR1 MDHEN, CDR2 SYDVKM. The CDR3 covers 16 residues. The junction had 14 bases not matched to a gene; V was cut back by 6 bases and J by 6 bases. The CDR3 region has the DNA TGTGCCAGCAGCCTCTCACAGGGGACGTTTGGTCAGCCCCAGCATTTT. As protein: CASSLSQGTFGQPQHF. Supplemented by reference TRBV28 and TRBJ1-5, the full variable domain reads DVKVTQSSRYLVKRTGEKVFLECVQDMDHENMFWYRQDPGLGLRLIYFSYDVKMKEKGDIPEGYSVSREKKERFSLILESASTNQTSMYLCASSLSQGTFGQPQHFGDGTRLSIL.

V is TRBV5-6 and J is TRBJ1-2; D uncertain. CDR3 length: 17 residues. Per the germline V gene, CDR1 is SGHDT and CDR2 is YYEEEE. Trimming shortened V by 0 bases and J by 8 bases, and 23 bases separated the two germline ends. CDR3 sequence: CASSLGGVRTIPPGYTF. The CDR3 nucleotides are TGTGCCAGCAGCTTGGGCGGGGTGCGGACCATCCCGCCGGGCTACACCTTC. Variable domain in full (rest from reference TRBV5-6 and TRBJ1-2): DAGVTQSPTHLIKTRGQQVTLRCSPKSGHDTVSWYQQALGQGPQFIFQYYEEEERQRGNFPDRFSGHQFPNYSSELNVNALLLGDSALYLCASSLGGVRTIPPGYTFGSGTRLTVV.

The V call is TRBV4-3, the J call TRBJ1-3; tentative D call: TRBD1 (5 bases). Per the germline V gene, CDR1 is LGHNA and CDR2 is YSLEER. The V end was cut by 3 bases, the J end by 2 bases, with 11 bases between. This CDR3 contains 15 residues. In nucleotides, the CDR3 is TGCGCCAGCAGCCAGGGGGGTGCACCTGGAAACACCATATATTTT. Its protein is CASSQGGAPGNTIYF.

This clone was found once. The rearrangement links TRBV5-4 to TRBJ2-1; perhaps TRBD2 as D (6 bases). V gave up 4 bases and J gave up 0 bases, with 14 bases separating them. The germline CDR1 and CDR2 sequences are SGHNT and YYREEE (reference sequence). The CDR3 is 16 amino acids. The CDR3 DNA sequence: TGTGCCAGCAGCGTGGGACTTCCGAGCTCCTACAATGAGCAGTTCTTC. Translation gives CASSVGLPSSYNEQFF.

This sequence joins TRBV28 and TRBJ2-7; D is ambiguous. CDR1 and CDR2 from the germline V gene are MDHEN and SYDVKM. CDR3 size: 11 residues. V was clipped by 6 bases and J by 4 bases, with 7 bases between them. CDR3 coding DNA: TGTGCCAGCAGGCAGTGGTACGAGCAGTACTTC. Its protein is CASRQWYEQYF.

The chain uses TRBV5-6 and TRBJ1-3; 9 bases map to TRBD1. The CDR3 runs 15 residues. The junction had 6 bases not matched to a gene; V was cut back by 4 bases and J by 4 bases. Germline V gene lookup returns CDR1 SGHDT and CDR2 YYEEEE. CDR3 bases: TGTGCCAGCAGCCTGGGACAGGGAGCAGGAAACACCATATATTTT. It specifies CASSLGQGAGNTIYF. The complete variable domain, with remaining parts taken from reference TRBV5-6 and TRBJ1-3, reads DAGVTQSPTHLIKTRGQQVTLRCSPKSGHDTVSWYQQALGQGPQFIFQYYEEEERQRGNFPDRFSGHQFPNYSSELNVNALLLGDSALYLCASSLGQGAGNTIYFGEGSWLTVV.